A selection of T cell receptor beta chains follows, all from one sample in a study of T cell repertoires in cytomegalovirus infection. Their antigens remain unidentified. MiXCR, applied by TCRdb to the reads, yields one record per CDR3 protein. The repertoire holds around 900,000 distinct CDR3 sequences, approximately 33% seen once, with around an eighth in the top ten. The starting material was cultured CD8+ T cells from PBMCs, obtained from culture after CMV antigen stimulation. These receptors were collected from a human donor in good health (CMV status not recorded). Some clones in this sample may be carry-over from other donors' samples. The CDR3 runs from the conserved cysteine through the conserved F or W. The order of the fields is V gene, CDR3 length, J gene, clone size, D gene, CDR3 DNA, CDR3 protein. A D gene is named only where the DNA matches it firmly. Clone size is not always given. Where it is, it says once, few, many or a class for expanded clones.

V: TRBV7-9
length: 16
J: TRBJ2-6
size: NA
D: NA
DNA: TGTGCCAGCAGCTTAGGTCAGGGGTCTGGGGCCAACGTCCTGACTTTC
CDR3: CASSLGQGSGANVLTF

V: TRBV9
length: 14
J: TRBJ1-2
size: few
D: NA
DNA: TGTGCCAGCAGCGTAGGCTCGGGACCCTATGGCTACACCTTC
CDR3: CASSVGSGPYGYTF

V: TRBV2
length: 18
J: TRBJ2-1
size: NA
D: TRBD2
DNA: TGTGCCAACAGTGAAGCGCCCCCCCAACCTAGCGGGGAGGGTGAGCAGTTCTTC
CDR3: CANSEAPPQPSGEGEQFF

V: TRBV28
length: 15
J: TRBJ1-4
size: many
D: NA
DNA: TGTGCCAGCAGGGACAGTCTAGCAACTAATGAAAAACTGTTTTTT
CDR3: CASRDSLATNEKLFF

V: TRBV27
length: 13
J: TRBJ2-4
size: NA
D: TRBD1
DNA: TGTGCCAGTAAGACAGGGGGGATGGACATTCAGTACTTC
CDR3: CASKTGGMDIQYF

V: TRBV20-1
length: 15
J: TRBJ2-3
size: NA
D: NA
DNA: TGCAGTGCTAGGGGCCGGGGGGCCATCACAGATACGCAGTATTTT
CDR3: CSARGRGAITDTQYF

V: TRBV4-3
length: 17
J: TRBJ2-1
size: NA
D: NA
DNA: TGCGCCAGCAGCCAAGATCTGGCAGCGGGTAGTATCTCGGGGCAGTTCTTC
CDR3: CASSQDLAAGSISGQFF

V: TRBV2
length: 16
J: TRBJ2-3
size: NA
D: NA
DNA: TGTGCCAGCGACACCGACAGGTCTACTAGCACAGATACGCAGTATTTT
CDR3: CASDTDRSTSTDTQYF

V: TRBV27
length: 16
J: TRBJ2-7
size: many
D: NA
DNA: TGTGCCAGCAGAAATACCTGGGACAGGACTAGATTCGAGCAGTACTTC
CDR3: CASRNTWDRTRFEQYF

V: TRBV9
length: 15
J: TRBJ2-2
size: NA
D: TRBD1
DNA: TGTGCCAGCAGCCCCTACGGACAGGGGATCGGGGAGCTGTTTTTT
CDR3: CASSPYGQGIGELFF

V: TRBV6-6
length: 13
J: TRBJ2-5
size: NA
D: NA
DNA: TGTGCCAGCAGTATACAGGGTATGGAGACCCAGTACTTC
CDR3: CASSIQGMETQYF

V: TRBV5-4
length: 14
J: TRBJ1-2
size: NA
D: NA
DNA: TGTGCCAGCAGCTTTCCGGGACAAATAATAGGCTACACCTTC
CDR3: CASSFPGQIIGYTF

V: TRBV12-3/TRBV12-4
length: 16
J: TRBJ1-1
size: many
D: NA
DNA: TGTGCCACCGACCGGGACACCTCCTCGAGGGGCACTGAAGCTTTCTTT
CDR3: CATDRDTSSRGTEAFF

V: TRBV11-2
length: 13
J: TRBJ2-1
size: few
D: NA
DNA: TGTGCCAGCAGCGACACATGGAGCGATGAGCAGTTCTTC
CDR3: CASSDTWSDEQFF

V: TRBV27
length: 14
J: TRBJ2-4
size: NA
D: TRBD1
DNA: TGTGCCAGCAGTCCTCGGACAGGTCCAAACATTCAGTACTTC
CDR3: CASSPRTGPNIQYF

V: TRBV27
length: 14
J: TRBJ2-7
size: few
D: NA
DNA: TGTGCCAGCAGCGCGCGGGGGCCTGTGGACGAGCAGTACTTC
CDR3: CASSARGPVDEQYF

V: TRBV7-9
length: 12
J: TRBJ1-2
size: NA
D: NA
DNA: TGTGCCAGCAGCTTATATGATAAGGGCTACACCTTC
CDR3: CASSLYDKGYTF

V: TRBV7-9
length: 15
J: TRBJ2-2
size: few
D: NA
DNA: TGTGCCAGCACCTATAAGCTTGGGGGAACCGGGGAGCTGTTTTTT
CDR3: CASTYKLGGTGELFF

V: TRBV19
length: 13
J: TRBJ1-3
size: NA
D: TRBD1
DNA: TGTGCCAGTTACGGGACAGCTGGAAACACCATATATTTT
CDR3: CASYGTAGNTIYF

V: TRBV12-3/TRBV12-4
length: 14
J: TRBJ1-5
size: many
D: NA
DNA: TGTGCCAGCAGCAGGATCCTCCAATGGGAGCCCCAGCATTTT
CDR3: CASSRILQWEPQHF

V: TRBV19
length: 12
J: TRBJ1-2
size: few
D: NA
DNA: TGTGCCAGTAGTATTGGGCCCTATGGCTACACCTTC
CDR3: CASSIGPYGYTF

V: TRBV12-3/TRBV12-4
length: 15
J: TRBJ1-5
size: few
D: NA
DNA: TGTGCCAGCAGTACTCTCTTTACCAATGATCAGCCCCAGCATTTT
CDR3: CASSTLFTNDQPQHF

V: TRBV7-6
length: 16
J: TRBJ2-6
size: few
D: TRBD2
DNA: TGTGCCAGCAGCTATCCCAGGGAGGGTGGGGCCAACGTCCTGACTTTC
CDR3: CASSYPREGGANVLTF

V: TRBV6-1
length: 16
J: TRBJ2-4
size: few
D: NA
DNA: TGTGCCAGCAAGGGATACGCAGGTCAGGGTTTGGGCATTCAGTACTTC
CDR3: CASKGYAGQGLGIQYF

V: TRBV11-3
length: 16
J: TRBJ2-5
size: NA
D: TRBD1
DNA: TGTGCCAGCAGCGTATCCGGGACAGGGAGAGAAGAGACCCAGTACTTC
CDR3: CASSVSGTGREETQYF

V: TRBV5-4
length: 14
J: TRBJ2-7
size: NA
D: TRBD1
DNA: TGTGCCAGCAGCACCGGGGACAGGGGACCCGAGCAGTACTTC
CDR3: CASSTGDRGPEQYF

V: TRBV6-2/TRBV6-3
length: 13
J: TRBJ2-1
size: few
D: NA
DNA: TGTGCCAGCAGTTACGGGCAGGGAATTGAGCAGTTCTTC
CDR3: CASSYGQGIEQFF

V: TRBV5-6
length: 12
J: TRBJ1-1
size: NA
D: NA
DNA: TGTGCCAGCAGCCGGGAGTACACTGAAGCTTTCTTT
CDR3: CASSREYTEAFF

V: TRBV4-1
length: 18
J: TRBJ2-1
size: few
D: TRBD2
DNA: TGCGCCAGCAGCCAAGATGCCTTAATCGCGGGGGGTCCCAATGAGCAGTTCTTC
CDR3: CASSQDALIAGGPNEQFF

V: TRBV7-9
length: 16
J: TRBJ2-1
size: many
D: TRBD2
DNA: TGTGCCAGCAGCCCCTTAGCGGGGGCCTCCTACAATGAGCAGTTCTTC
CDR3: CASSPLAGASYNEQFF

V: TRBV19
length: 15
J: TRBJ2-7
size: few
D: TRBD2
DNA: TGTGCCAGTAGTATCCTAGCGGGGGGCCGATACGAGCAGTACTTC
CDR3: CASSILAGGRYEQYF

V: TRBV7-3
length: 15
J: TRBJ2-1
size: NA
D: NA
DNA: TGTGCCAGCAGCTCAGGACTACCTCCCTACAATGAGCAGTTCTTC
CDR3: CASSSGLPPYNEQFF

V: TRBV27
length: 16
J: TRBJ2-1
size: NA
D: TRBD2
DNA: TGTGCCAGCCATTACGGGGGGGTGGCGGGTTACAATGAGCAGTTCTTC
CDR3: CASHYGGVAGYNEQFF

V: TRBV11-1
length: 17
J: TRBJ2-3
size: few
D: TRBD1
DNA: TGTGCCAGCAGCTTAACTGCAGGGGGCCTGGTCACAGATACGCAGTATTTT
CDR3: CASSLTAGGLVTDTQYF

V: TRBV11-2
length: 14
J: TRBJ2-3
size: NA
D: NA
DNA: TGTGCCAGCAGTCGGGACATGGGATGGGATACGCAGTATTTT
CDR3: CASSRDMGWDTQYF

V: TRBV2
length: 10
J: TRBJ1-3
size: few
D: NA
DNA: TGTGCCAGCAGTCTGGGGACCATATATTTT
CDR3: CASSLGTIYF

V: TRBV11-2
length: 15
J: TRBJ2-2
size: many
D: NA
DNA: TGTGCCAGCAGCTTCCCCAGGGTTAACACCGGGGAGCTGTTTTTT
CDR3: CASSFPRVNTGELFF

V: TRBV7-6
length: 17
J: TRBJ2-5
size: many
D: TRBD1
DNA: TGTGCCAGCAGCTTGTCCCCCGACAGGGGGCGAGGAGAGACCCAGTACTTC
CDR3: CASSLSPDRGRGETQYF

V: TRBV4-1
length: 15
J: TRBJ1-2
size: NA
D: NA
DNA: TGCGCCAGCAGCCAAGTGGAGACAGGAGGCTATGGCTACACCTTC
CDR3: CASSQVETGGYGYTF

V: TRBV27
length: 13
J: TRBJ1-5
size: few
D: NA
DNA: TGTGCCAGCAGTTTAGTGGGCGCACAGCCCCAGCATTTT
CDR3: CASSLVGAQPQHF

V: TRBV7-6
length: 17
J: TRBJ2-6
size: many
D: NA
DNA: TGTGCCAGCAGCTTACGTACAGGGCACTCTGGGGCCAACGTCCTGACTTTC
CDR3: CASSLRTGHSGANVLTF